The 6 T cell receptor beta chains reported below all come from one sample, sequenced in a study of PD-1 blockade in classical Hodgkin lymphoma. Repertoires were generated with immunoSEQ multiplex PCR, while TCRdb's copy carries only in-frame clones and drops some. The table records some 41,000 clones, about 85% of them present only once. After autologous stem cell transplantation all patients relapsed, and prior brentuximab vedotin exposure differed between cohorts. The specimen was peripheral blood mononuclear cells (PBMCs), collected before the second cycle of nivolumab. These receptors were obtained from a human donor with classical Hodgkin lymphoma.

This sequence joins TRBV25-1 and TRBJ2-2; 8 bases are shared with TRBD2. The ends lost 7 bases at V and 0 bases at J; junction bases unmatched: 1. Per germline, CDR1 MGHDK and CDR2 SYGVNS. There are 14 residues in the CDR3. The CDR3 coding sequence is TGTGCCAGCACAGCGGGAGCGAACACCGGGGAGCTGTTTTTT. Its protein product is CASTAGANTGELFF.

This rearrangement joins TRBV5-1 to TRBJ1-4, with D unclear. CDR1 is SGHRS and CDR2 is YFSETQ in the germline V gene. The V end lost 3 bases, the J end lost 0 bases, and 12 bases lay between the germline ends. The CDR3 contains 16 residues. CDR3: CASSWQVVATNEKLFF. CDR3 DNA sequence: TGCGCCAGCAGCTGGCAGGTCGTGGCAACTAATGAAAAACTGTTTTTT. The full variable domain, with the rest looked up from reference TRBV5-1 and TRBJ1-4, is KAGVTQTPRYLIKTRGQQVTLSCSPISGHRSVSWYQQTPGQGLQFLFEYFSETQRNKGNFPGRFSGRQFSNSRSEMNVSTLELGDSALYLCASSWQVVATNEKLFFGSGTQLSVL.

This chain connects TRBV7-9 to TRBJ2-7, with 11 bases fitting TRBD2. Germline V lookup: CDR1 SEHNR, CDR2 FQNEAQ (reference sequence). The CDR3 covers 17 residues. The J segment lost 2 bases and the V segment lost 5 bases, leaving 11 bases of the junction unmatched. The DNA of the CDR3 is TGTGCCAGCAGCGGAGAAGCCGGGACTAGCGGCCCCTACGAGCAGTACTTC. Its translation: CASSGEAGTSGPYEQYF.

The V gene is TRBV28, the J gene TRBJ1-1, with 10 bases aligning to TRBD1. Germline CDR1 reads MDHEN; CDR2 reads SYDVKM. The CDR3 is 12 amino acids. The V segment lost 6 bases and the J segment 9 bases; nucleotides outside the gene matches: 4. CDR3 loop: CASRQDRGQAFF. The CDR3 DNA reads TGTGCCAGCAGACAAGACAGGGGGCAAGCTTTCTTT. The full variable domain, rest sourced from reference TRBV28 and TRBJ1-1, is DVKVTQSSRYLVKRTGEKVFLECVQDMDHENMFWYRQDPGLGLRLIYFSYDVKMKEKGDIPEGYSVSREKKERFSLILESASTNQTSMYLCASRQDRGQAFFGQGTRLTVV.

The chain combines TRBV11-2 with TRBJ2-5; D not resolved. This CDR3 comprises 16 residues. V dropped 0 bases and J dropped 1 base, with 12 bases sitting between them. Looked up from germline, CDR1 is SGHAT and CDR2 is FQNNGV. This CDR3 reads CASSLEGLGFQETQYF. CDR3 sequence (DNA): TGTGCCAGCAGCTTAGAAGGCCTGGGATTCCAAGAGACCCAGTACTTC.

The J gene is TRBJ1-5, the V gene TRBV19; no clear D. In germline, CDR1 is LNHDA, CDR2 SQIVND (reference sequence). Trimming shortened V by 2 bases and J by 8 bases, and 10 bases separated the two germline ends. The CDR3 extends over 13 amino acids. This CDR3 is CASSIRIGEPQHF. The CDR3 bases are TGTGCCAGTAGTATAAGGATTGGTGAGCCCCAGCATTTT.